This T cell receptor (beta chain) came from a study of T cells after yellow fever vaccination. This clonotype was recorded at least ten times. What it binds is not known. TCRdb redid the calling of the 5' RACE reads with MiXCR, one entry per CDR3 protein. The sample lists roughly 49,000 distinct CDR3 sequences, roughly 7.4% occurring once. Findings and limits, study-wide: Most primary-vaccination clones recurred post-booster (roughly 96% CD4, 88% CD8). Repertoires obtained by FACS sorting could include abundant clonotypes that entered as contaminants from the bulk population. A limited proportion of clonotypes was detected within both the CD4 and CD8 compartments.

CDR3 size: 12 residues. The ends lost 2 bases at V and 6 bases at J; junction bases unmatched: 1. The germline CDR1 and CDR2 sequences are LNHNV and YYDKDF (reference sequence). This clonotype originated in a man between 18 and 29 years old who received the YFV17D yellow fever vaccine. Source: CD8+ T cells sorted from PBMCs, taken about 2 weeks after the first yellow fever vaccination. V and J are TRBV15 and TRBJ2-7; 7 nucleotides match TRBD1. The CDR3 reads CATSRNRGEQYF. For the CDR3, the DNA is TGTGCCACCAGCAGAAACAGGGGCGAGCAGTACTTC. Together with reference TRBV15 and TRBJ2-7, the CDR3 gives the full variable domain: DAMVIQNPRYQVTQFGKPVTLSCSQTLNHNVMYWYQQKSSQAPKLLFHYYDKDFNNEADTPDNFQSRRPNTSFCFLDIRSPGLGDTAMYLCATSRNRGEQYFGPGTRLTVT.